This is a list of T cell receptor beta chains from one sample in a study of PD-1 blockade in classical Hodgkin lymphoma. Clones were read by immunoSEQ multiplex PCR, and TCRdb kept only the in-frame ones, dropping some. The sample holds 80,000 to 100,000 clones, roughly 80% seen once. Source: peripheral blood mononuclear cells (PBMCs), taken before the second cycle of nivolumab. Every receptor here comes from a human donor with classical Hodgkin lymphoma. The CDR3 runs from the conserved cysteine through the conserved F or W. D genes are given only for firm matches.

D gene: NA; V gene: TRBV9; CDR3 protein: CASSVRQGGTQYF
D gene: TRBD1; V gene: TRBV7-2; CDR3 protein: CASSLVVRQGVMYF
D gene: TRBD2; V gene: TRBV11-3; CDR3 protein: CASSLLAGVEQFF
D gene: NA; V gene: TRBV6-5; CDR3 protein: CASSRRPSGYTF
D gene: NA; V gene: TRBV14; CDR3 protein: CASGQNMNTEAFF
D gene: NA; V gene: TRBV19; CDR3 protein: CASNVQGVGKNTEAFF
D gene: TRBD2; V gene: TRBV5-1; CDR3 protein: CASSPGLAAKVDEQYF
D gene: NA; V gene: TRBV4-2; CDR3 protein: CASSQDGLADTQYF
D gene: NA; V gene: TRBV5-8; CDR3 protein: CASSFATDTQYF
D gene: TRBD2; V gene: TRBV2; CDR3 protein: CASTPVAGGRGTQYF
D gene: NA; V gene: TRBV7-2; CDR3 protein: CASSLGWFPTGELFF
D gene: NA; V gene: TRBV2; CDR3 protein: CASTQRLETYEQYF
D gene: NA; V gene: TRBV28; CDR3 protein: CASSSGAYEQYF
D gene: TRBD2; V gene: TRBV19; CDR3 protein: CASSLAGGTDTQYF
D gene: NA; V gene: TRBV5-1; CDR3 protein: CASTIVGGVQETQYF
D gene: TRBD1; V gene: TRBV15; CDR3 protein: CATSRDLGTGNNQPQHF
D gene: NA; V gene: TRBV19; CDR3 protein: CASMAGGHYEQYF
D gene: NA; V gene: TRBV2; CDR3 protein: CASSPDSNQPQHF
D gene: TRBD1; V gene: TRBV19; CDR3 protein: CASSIGGTGATDTQYF
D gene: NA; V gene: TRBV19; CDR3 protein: CASSISNGELFF
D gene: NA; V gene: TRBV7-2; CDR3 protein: CASFLDRSNTGELFF
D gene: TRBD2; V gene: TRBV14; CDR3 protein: CASSKGRGRALDNEQFF
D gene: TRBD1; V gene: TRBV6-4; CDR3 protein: CASSPTGTASLYF
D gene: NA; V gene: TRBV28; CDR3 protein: CASSLPGTGNEKLFF
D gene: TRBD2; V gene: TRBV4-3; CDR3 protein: CASSQILAGGTGELFF
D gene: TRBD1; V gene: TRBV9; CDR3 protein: CASSRSRGLQPQHF
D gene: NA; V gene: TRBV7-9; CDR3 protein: CASSLALDGNEKLFF
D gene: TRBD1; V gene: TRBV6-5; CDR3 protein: CASSYSPARGDYGYTF
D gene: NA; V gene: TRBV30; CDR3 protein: CAWSPGSGRVTEAFF
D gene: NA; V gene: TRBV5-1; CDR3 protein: CASISTGGVYETQYF
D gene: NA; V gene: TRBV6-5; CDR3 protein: CASRIREYSNQPQHF
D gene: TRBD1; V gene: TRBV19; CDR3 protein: CASSSSGTGGDGYTF
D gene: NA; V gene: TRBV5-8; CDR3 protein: CASSLGGRGTEAFF
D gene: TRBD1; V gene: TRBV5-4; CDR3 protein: CASSRGLGQGITDTQYF
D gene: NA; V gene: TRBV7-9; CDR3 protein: CASSLAGGSYEQYF
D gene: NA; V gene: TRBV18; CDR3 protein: CASSGGGGQAFF
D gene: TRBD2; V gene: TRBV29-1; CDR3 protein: CSVEGGAGGDSYEQYF
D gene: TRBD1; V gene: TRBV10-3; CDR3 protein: CAISGTGGETEAFF
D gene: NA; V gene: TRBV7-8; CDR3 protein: CASSLYRLGRAYEQYF
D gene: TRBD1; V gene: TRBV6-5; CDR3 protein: CASSYRTGAPGTQYF
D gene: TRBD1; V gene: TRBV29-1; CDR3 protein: CSVEVIQGAEAFF
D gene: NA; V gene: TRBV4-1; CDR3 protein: CASSQDTSSSGISYEQYF
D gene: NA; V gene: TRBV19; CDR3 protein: CASRGPVLNTGELFF
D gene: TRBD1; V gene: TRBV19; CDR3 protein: CASILTGGRGSGELFF
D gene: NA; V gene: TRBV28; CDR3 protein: CASGQSLYGYTF
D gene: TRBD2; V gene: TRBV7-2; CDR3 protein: CASSRLAGSPYNEQFF
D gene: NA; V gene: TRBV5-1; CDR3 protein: CASSLEGLSPQYF
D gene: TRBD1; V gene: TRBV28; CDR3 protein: CASSPNQGGNTEAFF